The following is a T cell receptor (beta chain) sequence with its context. There is no known antigen for this receptor. Within one base of it there is no much larger clone, and no base qualities were kept. Via the germline V gene (reference sequence), CDR1 is MNHEY and CDR2 SMNVEV. From cysteine to phenylalanine, the CDR3 is 16 amino acids long. Here the CDR3 DNA is all that survives: 48 bases in frame from base 1. From V the trimming removes 3 bases and from J it removes 5 bases, while the gene matches leave 12 bases of the junction unaccounted for. CD8 naive samples were obtained by positive selection for CCR7 among CD45RO-negative cells, yielding a CD45RA+CCR7+ population from which TemRA cells were excluded. The donors were healthy, HIV-negative adults who had no recently reported acute infections or vaccinations. Every donor was a Caucasian adult residing in Nashville, Tennessee, USA. After blood collection by leukapheresis, PBMCs were isolated using Ficoll-Histopaque density gradient centrifugation and then cryopreserved in the vapor phase of liquid nitrogen. Purity and quantity of every magnetically sorted T cell population were checked by analytical flow cytometry. Each sorted fraction had its genomic DNA isolated and then quantified by UV absorbance on a Nanodrop 2000c.

This entry is derived from a study of shared clonotypes between healthy human individuals (dated by TCRdb to the early 2020s). Looking at the study overall: A few men and two women, aged 18 to 49 years, made up the cohort. For each donor, three plates each were used for CD4 naive and CD4 memory, two plates were used for CD8 naive, and one plate was used for CD8 memory. The study deeply sequenced blood TCR repertoires of about 5 healthy adults to estimate repertoire size and the extent of clonotype sharing between individuals. To increase sequencing depth and limit assay-specific biases, different laboratories used diverse techniques to prepare libraries and sequence TCR repertoires. Each donor's leukapheresis produced roughly between roughly 0.94 and 9.5 billion PBMCs. General study outcomes and caveats: Rarefaction of sorted-subset datasets indicated incomplete sequencing despite the large sequencing depth. Higher generation probabilities were observed for clonotypes shared by all four sorted-subset donors than for non-shared clonotypes. Across four donors, about 5% of naive CD4, over 3% of naive CD8, 2.3% of memory CD4, and roughly 0.4% of memory CD8 clonotypes were shared. Only blood was sampled, and tissue TCR repertoires likely differ from those in blood. Based on pairwise subsampling, the degree of clonotype sharing among donors was expected to be affected by sequencing depth. Naive subsets generally had larger estimated clonotype richness than memory subsets did. The genetic and exposure-history diversity represented was limited by the small number of donors.

Using the deep immunoSEQ assay, TCR CDR3 regions were amplified from genomic DNA by multiplex PCR. Genomic DNA extracted from each cell subset was distributed evenly over all wells of several immunoSEQ 96-well plates, and each plate served as one replicate. For sorted subsets, about 200 ng genomic DNA, equal to 30,000 to 35,000 T cell genomes, was loaded into each replicate PCR. The purified libraries were quantified using a Qubit 3.0 fluorometer, sized with a Bioanalyzer 2100, and then quantified again using the KAPA Library Quantification kit. Each immunoSEQ 96-well plate was sequenced on its own single-read 150-cycle Illumina NextSeq 550 flow cell. Per the authors' processing: Because the immunoSEQ output included only junctional sequences and no quality scores, the filtering could not be the same as the filtering used for full-length reads. Sequences were annotated with PyIR, a Python wrapper for IgBLAST v1.9, using IMGT germline references to assign V/J genes and CDR3. Reads were removed for weak V/J assignments (E-value above 1e-6), missing CDR3, stop codons, out-of-frame junctions, or ambiguous translated residues. A V3J clonotype was defined by an identical inferred V gene, J gene, and CDR3 amino acid sequence. Percentage overlap between repertoires was calculated by dividing the number of shared unique clonotypes by the size of the smaller repertoire. Repertoire richness was assessed with RTK rarefaction, the Chao1 estimator, and Recon v2.1 estimates of unobserved clonotypes. For all TCRbeta clonotypes obtained by the gDNA method from a few donors, generation probabilities were computed with OLGA. TCRdb holds this immuneACCESS table with in-frame rearrangements only. Some clones are missing; in checked studies, unresolved V genes explain under half, and the rest has no known cause. V, J and clone size were drawn from that table, and D and trimming were deduced from the DNA. A total of hundreds of thousands of clones appear in this sample, about 91% of them only once. The ten largest make up roughly 24% of the sample.

This receptor was identified in a man aged 30-40 years in good health. Here the chain combines TRBV27 and TRBJ2-7, and 8 junctional nucleotides match TRBD2. The sample comprised naive CD8+ T cells sorted from blood. This specimen's cell subset or site label, per the study, means: CD45RA+CCR7+. For the CDR3, the sequence is CASSFLTSGLIHEQYF. The nucleotides are TGTGCCAGCAGTTTTCTAACTAGCGGATTAATACACGAGCAGTACTTC.